This T cell receptor (beta chain) was retrieved from a study of T cell responses to AZD1222 COVID-19 vaccine. Clones were sequenced by immunoSEQ multiplex PCR, and TCRdb holds only the in-frame ones, with some missing. The sample holds 180,000 or so clones; approximately 90% are singletons and the top ten take 1.5% to 2%. Looked up from germline, CDR1 is SGHDN and CDR2 is FVKESK. The ends were cut back, 8 bases at V and 6 bases at J, with 26 bases in the middle. The CDR3 extends over 16 amino acids. Study observations and caveats: Researchers took repertoire samples only after the peak T cell response had come.

Concerning this clone: The target antigen is unknown.

The sequence derives from an adult who received the AZD1222 COVID-19 vaccine. Material: peripheral blood, obtained 28 days after the second AZD1222 dose. This chain joins TRBV14 and TRBJ2-7; D might be TRBD2 (7 bases). The CDR3 is CASGRRGGLWGAEQYF. CDR3 nucleotide sequence: TGTGCCAGCGGCCGAAGGGGGGGTCTCTGGGGTGCCGAGCAGTACTTC.